This T cell receptor beta chain was retrieved from a study of T cell repertoires in cytomegalovirus infection. For the study at large: It was recently identified HLA-C-restricted and well-studied HLA-B-restricted CMV epitopes that the study used. It can be stated that public TCR beta signatures indicated CMV infection as well as a matching HLA type. Findings of the study overall: Cumulated frequencies of public TCR beta families served to identify carriers of CMV plus the relevant HLA. What dominated the ex vivo response were HLA-C-restricted CMV-specific TCR beta clonotypes.

CDR1 is SQVTM, CDR2 ANQGSEA, per germline. V lost 6 bases, J lost 0 bases, and 12 bases lay in between. There are 13 residues in the CDR3. As for this clonotype: Its antigen is not known.

One entry per CDR3 protein, called by TCRdb with MiXCR from the reads. The sample carries approximately 770,000 distinct CDR3 sequences, 25% to 35% recorded once. This TCR was recovered from a human donor in good health (CMV status not recorded). Some clones in this sample may be carry-over from other donors' samples. The specimen comprised cultured CD8+ T cells from PBMCs, sampled from culture after CMV antigen stimulation. This chain uses TRBV29-1 with TRBJ2-7; maybe TRBD1 (6 bases). CDR3 amino acids: CSVAGTHSYEQYF. CDR3 bases: TGCAGCGTAGCCGGGACACACTCCTACGAGCAGTACTTC.